These 2 T cell receptor beta chains were sequenced from one sample in a study of Graves' ophthalmopathy and Graves' hyperthyroidism. Using RNA transcripts, the TCR beta CDR3 regions were amplified. HTBI primers were used in a first-round RT-PCR, which preceded a second-round multiplex PCR. TCRdb independently ran MiXCR on the multiplex PCR reads; one entry per CDR3 protein. The table shows roughly 400,000 distinct CDR3 sequences, with 15% occurring only once. The material sequenced was peripheral blood. The receptor set was obtained from a young woman with stable Graves' hyperthyroidism.

This clonotype was counted at least ten times. This rearrangement joins TRBV15 to TRBJ2-7, with TRBD1 identical over 8 bases. The germline V gene has CDR1 LNHNV and CDR2 YYDKDF (reference sequence). This CDR3 comprises 15 residues. After removal of 1 base from V and 0 bases from J, the junction contained 2 bases not matched to a gene. CDR3 nucleotides: TGTGCCACCAGCAGAGGGACAGGGATCTCCTACGAGCAGTACTTC. It codes for CATSRGTGISYEQYF.

In this sample, this clonotype turned up a few times. The CDR3 ends on some other residue instead of the conserved phenylalanine or tryptophan, so this is likely a read error. This sequence joins TRBV4-2 and TRBJ2-2; 7 bases are shared with TRBD1. This CDR3 is built from 16 residues. Germline-derived CDR1 and CDR2 are LGHNA and YNFKEQ. Unmatched junction bases numbered 5, after V lost 4 bases and J lost 0 bases. The CDR3 nucleotides read TGTGCCAGCAGCCTCGCCGGGACAGCGAACACCGGGGAGCTGTTTGTT. This encodes CASSLAGTANTGELFV.